A single sample is the source of the 27 T cell receptor beta chains below, sequenced in a study of PD-1 blockade in classical Hodgkin lymphoma. The table came from immunoSEQ multiplex PCR; TCRdb's copy has only in-frame clones and leaves some out. The sample consists of tens of thousands of clones, around 64% of them appearing once. Time point of the sample: cycle 4 day 1 (C4D1), after more than five weeks of nivolumab. After autologous stem cell transplantation all patients relapsed, and prior brentuximab vedotin exposure differed between cohorts. Sequences were derived from peripheral blood mononuclear cells (PBMCs), sampled before the fourth cycle of nivolumab. These receptors were taken from a human donor with classical Hodgkin lymphoma.

The chain couples TRBV6-5 to TRBJ1-1; 9 bases fit TRBD1. The germline gives CDR1 MNHEY, CDR2 SVGAGI. The CDR3 covers 15 residues. Trimming took 5 bases from V and 5 from J; bases not matched to a gene: 9. CDR3 protein: CASSRTGVGVTEAFF. CDR3 nucleotide sequence: TGTGCCAGCAGTCGGACAGGGGTTGGGGTAACTGAAGCTTTCTTT.

CDR3 amino acids: CASSLPQGSPGELFF. Here the CDR3 DNA reads TGTGCCAGCAGCTTGCCCCAGGGGAGTCCCGGGGAGCTGTTTTTT. V usage is TRBV5-4 and J usage is TRBJ2-2, with a tentative D call TRBD1 (6 bases). Germline V gene lookup returns CDR1 SGHNT and CDR2 YYREEE (reference sequence). V lost 1 base and J lost 6, with 13 bases in between. This CDR3 has 15 residues.

The rearrangement uses TRBV10-3 and TRBJ2-7, with a possible D match to TRBD1 (5 bases). Germline CDR1 and CDR2: ENHRY and SYGVKD. The CDR3 loop spans 15 amino acids. The germline V and J ends were trimmed by 3 bases and 1 base, with 13 bases remaining between them. CDR3: CAISEQDGLSYEQYF. The CDR3 bases are TGTGCCATCAGTGAACAGGACGGGCTATCCTACGAGCAGTACTTC.

DNA of the CDR3: TGTGCCAGCAGTTATTCTGGCTACAATGAGCAGTTCTTC. Translated: CASSYSGYNEQFF. The V call is TRBV6-5, the J call TRBJ2-1; D uncertain. This CDR3 comprises 13 residues. Germline values: CDR1 MNHEY, CDR2 SVGAGI. Trimming took 3 bases from V and 3 from J, leaving 6 bases between them.

The chain links TRBV28 to TRBJ2-3; D gene unclear. CDR1 MDHEN and CDR2 SYDVKM come from the germline V gene. The V end lost 3 bases, the J end lost 0 bases, and 13 bases lay between the germline ends. This CDR3 contains 16 residues. As DNA, the CDR3 is TGTGCCAGCAGTTTGGGTACCGGTACTAGCACAGATACGCAGTATTTT. This codes for CASSLGTGTSTDTQYF. The variable domain in full, with the rest retrieved from reference TRBV28 and TRBJ2-3, is DVKVTQSSRYLVKRTGEKVFLECVQDMDHENMFWYRQDPGLGLRLIYFSYDVKMKEKGDIPEGYSVSREKKERFSLILESASTNQTSMYLCASSLGTGTSTDTQYFGPGTRLTVL.

This chain connects TRBV19 to TRBJ2-4, with D tentatively TRBD1 (5 bases). The germline V and J ends were trimmed by 5 bases and 0 bases, with 11 bases remaining between them. The germline gives CDR1 LNHDA, CDR2 SQIVND (reference sequence). This CDR3 spans 15 amino acids. The CDR3 DNA reads as TGTGCCAGTAGTTCTCCAGGGCTAGCCAAAAACATTCAGTACTTC. Protein product: CASSSPGLAKNIQYF.

This chain links TRBV29-1 with TRBJ2-1; D is tentatively TRBD1 or TRBD2 (5 bases each). Deletions cut 7 bases from V and 7 bases from J, with 14 bases between. The CDR3 sequence is 12 residues long. Germline lookup yields CDR1 SQVTM and CDR2 ANQGSEA. CDR3 in DNA: TGCAGCGCCCTTCGGGGCGGAAATGAGCAGTTCTTC. It translates to CSALRGGNEQFF.

This clone has a handful of counts. V usage is TRBV7-2 and J usage is TRBJ2-1; TRBD2 matches 11 bases. J gave up 9 bases and V 5 bases, and 9 bases lay outside the gene matches. CDR1 is SGHTA and CDR2 is FQGNSA in the germline V gene. The CDR3 runs 15 residues. The CDR3 nucleotides are TGTGCCAGCAGCCCTACTAGCGGGAGTTCAGCTGAGCAGTTCTTC. Translation gives CASSPTSGSSAEQFF.

The rearrangement links TRBV28 to TRBJ1-5, with D possibly matching TRBD1 (6 bases). This CDR3 region has 15 residues. Between the trimmed V and J ends, which lost 5 bases and 6 bases, there was a span of 17 bases. The germline CDR1 and CDR2 sequences are MDHEN and SYDVKM. The CDR3, as DNA: TGTGCCAGCAGTACGATAAGGGGGAGGGGTCAGCCCCAGCATTTT. It translates to CASSTIRGRGQPQHF.

The CDR3 sequence: CASSLGGPSYEQYF. CDR3 in DNA: TGTGCCAGCAGCTTGGGCGGGCCTTCCTACGAGCAGTACTTC. The V gene is TRBV5-4, the J gene TRBJ2-7; TRBD2 is a possible D gene (5 bases). The germline V gene encodes CDR1 SGHNT and CDR2 YYREEE (reference sequence). Trimming removed 0 bases at V and 1 base at J, with 8 bases between. The CDR3 totals 14 residues.

There are a few counts of this clone. Here the CDR3 reads CASSPRGVNSPLHF. The DNA of the CDR3 is TGTGCCAGCAGTCCCCGCGGAGTGAATTCACCCCTCCACTTT. The chain combines TRBV6-5 with TRBJ1-6; D gene uncertain. The V and J ends lost 5 bases and 7 bases respectively, with 12 bases between them. CDR3 size: 14 residues. Germline-derived CDR1 and CDR2 are MNHEY and SVGAGI.

In this sample, this clone turned up a few times. The chain links TRBV6-5 to TRBJ2-7, with D possibly called TRBD1 or TRBD2 (5 bases each). Between the trimmed V and J ends, which lost 0 bases and 4 bases, there was a span of 13 bases. The CDR3 is made up of 15 amino acids. CDR1 is MNHEY and CDR2 is SVGAGI in the germline V gene. This chain's CDR3 is CASSYSGGTRYEQYF. Here the CDR3 DNA reads TGTGCCAGCAGTTACTCTGGGGGAACTAGGTACGAGCAGTACTTC.

This rearrangement joins TRBV5-8 to TRBJ1-5, with D unresolved. Germline-derived CDR1 and CDR2 are SGHTS and YDEGEE. V was clipped by 6 bases and J by 5 bases, with 12 bases between them. The CDR3 runs to 13 residues. CDR3 DNA sequence: TGTGCCAGCACCCGGAGTCCTTATCAGCCCCAGCATTTT. It is translated as CASTRSPYQPQHF.

The V and J genes are TRBV19 and TRBJ2-1; 10 nucleotides match TRBD2. The V and J ends lost 7 bases and 9 bases, in that order; junction bases with no gene match: 12. Germline values: CDR1 LNHDA, CDR2 SQIVND (reference sequence). The CDR3 spans 15 residues. The CDR3 nucleotides are TGTGCCAGTAAGGCCCCTAGCGGGAGCTTCGGTGAGCAGTTCTTC. Translating it yields CASKAPSGSFGEQFF. The whole variable domain, remainder taken from reference TRBV19 and TRBJ2-1, is DGGITQSPKYLFRKEGQNVTLSCEQNLNHDAMYWYRQDPGQGLRLIYYSQIVNDFQKGDIAEGYSVSREKKESFPLTVTSAQKNPTAFYLCASKAPSGSFGEQFFGPGTRLTVL.

V and J are TRBV19 and TRBJ1-1; D possibly corresponds to TRBD1 (5 bases). The CDR3 has 14 residues. Germline V gene sequence: CDR1 LNHDA, CDR2 SQIVND (reference sequence). V lost 2 bases and J lost 4, with 11 bases in between. CDR3 amino acids: CASSINGGGTEAFF. The CDR3 coding sequence is TGTGCCAGTAGTATAAATGGGGGAGGCACTGAAGCTTTCTTT. Full variable domain (remainder filled in from reference TRBV19 and TRBJ1-1): DGGITQSPKYLFRKEGQNVTLSCEQNLNHDAMYWYRQDPGQGLRLIYYSQIVNDFQKGDIAEGYSVSREKKESFPLTVTSAQKNPTAFYLCASSINGGGTEAFFGQGTRLTVV.

The chain employs TRBV10-3 and TRBJ2-2, with D maybe TRBD1 (6 bases). CDR1 is ENHRY, CDR2 SYGVKD, per germline. Trimming cost V 2 bases and J 7 bases, with 14 bases left between them. CDR3 length equals 15 residues. The CDR3 DNA reads as TGTGCCATCAGTGAGGGAACAGGGTTATTCGGGGAGCTGTTTTTT. Its protein product is CAISEGTGLFGELFF.

The rearrangement joins TRBV7-2 to TRBJ1-5; D is undetermined. The germline V and J ends were trimmed by 2 bases and 1 base, with 9 bases remaining between them. Germline CDR1 reads SGHTA; CDR2 reads FQGNSA. The CDR3 extends over 15 amino acids. Here the CDR3 reads CASSLFSGSNQPQHF. The CDR3 region has the DNA TGTGCCAGCAGCTTATTTTCAGGAAGCAATCAGCCCCAGCATTTT.

The genes are TRBV28 and TRBJ1-5, with D unclear. V was clipped by 6 bases and J by 3 bases, with 12 bases between them. The CDR3 runs to 14 residues. Germline loops: CDR1 MDHEN, CDR2 SYDVKM. This chain's CDR3 is CASSLLADNQPQHF. The CDR3 DNA is TGTGCCAGCAGCCTCCTCGCAGACAATCAGCCCCAGCATTTT.

V is TRBV9 and J is TRBJ2-7; 11 bases map to TRBD1. V gave up 3 bases and J gave up 6 bases; unmatched junction bases: 5. The CDR3 extends over 14 amino acids. The germline V gene encodes CDR1 SGDLS and CDR2 YYNGEE. The DNA of the CDR3 is TGTGCCAGCAGCGCGACGGGACAGGGGGTCGAGCAGTACTTC. It codes for CASSATGQGVEQYF. Filled out from reference TRBV9 and TRBJ2-7, the complete variable domain reads DSGVTQTPKHLITATGQRVTLRCSPRSGDLSVYWYQQSLDQGLQFLIQYYNGEERAKGNILERFSAQQFPDLHSELNLSSLELGDSALYFCASSATGQGVEQYFGPGTRLTVT.

The chain carries TRBV6-5 and TRBJ2-3; tentatively, D is TRBD1 (6 bases). The V gene's germline CDR1 is MNHEY and CDR2 SVGAGI. The V end lost 6 bases, the J end lost 7 bases, and 11 bases lay between the germline ends. The CDR3 contains 12 residues. CDR3: CASSTRGNTQYF. CDR3 DNA: TGTGCCAGCAGCACCAGGGGTAATACGCAGTATTTT.

The gene calls are TRBV29-1 and TRBJ1-1; D call uncertain. Deletions cut 7 bases from V and 7 bases from J, with 13 bases between. This CDR3 contains 11 residues. Per the germline V gene, CDR1 is SQVTM and CDR2 is ANQGSEA. CDR3 loop: CSAPKEGEAFF. The CDR3 nucleotides read TGCAGCGCCCCGAAGGAGGGTGAAGCTTTCTTT. The full variable domain, completed using reference TRBV29-1 and TRBJ1-1, is SAVISQKPSRDICQRGTSLTIQCQVDSQVTMMFWYRQQPGQSLTLIATANQGSEATYESGFVIDKFPISRPNLTFSTLTVSNMSPEDSSIYLCSAPKEGEAFFGQGTRLTVV.

V usage is TRBV7-2 and J usage is TRBJ1-1, with D unclear. V was trimmed by 5 bases and J by 5 bases, leaving 18 bases between them. Germline lookup yields CDR1 SGHTA and CDR2 FQGNSA. This CDR3 contains 15 residues. The CDR3 DNA follows: TGTGCCAGCAGCCACCTCGACACTGGGATGACTGAAGCTTTCTTT. Encoded protein: CASSHLDTGMTEAFF.

Within the sample, this clone is medium-sized. The chain combines TRBV4-2 with TRBJ1-5; no clear D. The CDR3 runs 14 residues. Looked up from germline, CDR1 is LGHNA and CDR2 is YNFKEQ. The V end was cut by 0 bases, the J end by 9 bases, with 12 bases between. The CDR3 region is CASSQEVWDRPQHF. The CDR3 nucleotides are TGTGCCAGCAGCCAAGAGGTGTGGGATAGGCCCCAGCATTTT.

This clone was detected a few times. The chain employs TRBV28 and TRBJ2-7; either TRBD1 or TRBD2 may fit D (5 bases each). The CDR3 length is 15 residues. V was trimmed by 6 bases and J by 7 bases, leaving 22 bases between them. Germline V lookup: CDR1 MDHEN, CDR2 SYDVKM. CDR3 bases: TGTGCCAGCAGCCATACCGGGACCGATTCTAAGGAGCAGTACTTC. Protein sequence: CASSHTGTDSKEQYF.

The V call is TRBV29-1, the J call TRBJ1-2; tentatively, D is TRBD1 (5 bases). V was shortened by 7 bases and J by 11 bases, with 20 bases between the two germline ends. The CDR3 runs 12 residues. Germline V lookup: CDR1 SQVTM, CDR2 ANQGSEA. The CDR3 is CSAGGTTSPYTF. In DNA form, the CDR3 reads TGCAGCGCCGGGGGGACCACCTCTCCTTACACCTTC.

The chain's CDR3 is CASSLSRRNTIYF. The DNA of the CDR3 is TGTGCCAGCAGCTTGTCTCGGAGAAACACCATATATTTT. This chain uses TRBV5-6 with TRBJ1-3, with unresolved D. Trimming removed 1 base from V and 5 bases from J, with 7 bases in between. The CDR3 contains 13 residues. The V gene's germline CDR1 is SGHDT and CDR2 YYEEEE.

J is TRBJ2-7 and V is TRBV7-9; TRBD2 might be the D (5 bases). The CDR3 consists of 14 residues. Germline V CDR1 and CDR2: SEHNR, FQNEAQ (reference sequence). V lost 4 bases and J lost 3, with 13 bases in between. The CDR3 region has the DNA TGTGCCAGCAGCTCACGGGGAAGCAACTACGAGCAGTACTTC. Its protein product is CASSSRGSNYEQYF.